One and the same sample provided the 7 T cell receptor beta chains below, sequenced in a study of Graves' ophthalmopathy and Graves' hyperthyroidism. Amplification targeted the TCR beta CDR3 regions, with RNA transcripts as the source material. An initial RT-PCR round employing HTBI primers preceded a second-round multiplex PCR. From the multiplex PCR reads, TCRdb called clonotypes with MiXCR, one entry per CDR3 protein. Found here are a few hundred thousand distinct CDR3 sequences, roughly 39% of them singletons; the top ten hold about 4%. Sample: peripheral blood or thyroid tissue (not recorded which). The receptors here all came from an adult man with Graves' hyperthyroidism.

This clonotype was picked up many times. The CDR3 loop is CASSPREKAEAFF. CDR3 bases: TGTGCCAGCAGTCCCAGGGAGAAGGCTGAAGCTTTCTTT. This chain links TRBV6-5 with TRBJ1-1; a weak D match, TRBD1 (5 bases). V lost 5 bases, J lost 6 bases, and 13 bases lay in between. Germline CDR1 reads MNHEY; CDR2 reads SVGAGI. This CDR3 is built from 13 residues.

This clonotype was found many times. The chain combines TRBV2 with TRBJ1-1; D gene uncertain. This CDR3 is built from 10 residues. The germline CDR1 and CDR2 sequences are SNHLY and FYNNEI. V dropped 6 bases and J dropped 8 bases, with 7 bases sitting between them. CDR3 region: CASSVVEAFF. Here the CDR3 DNA reads TGTGCCAGCAGCGTTGTAGAAGCTTTCTTT.

This clonotype was observed a handful of times. The V gene is TRBV20-1, the J gene TRBJ2-5, with 7 bases matching TRBD1. CDR3 length: 16 residues. Unmatched junction bases numbered 12, after V lost 0 bases and J lost 5 bases. CDR1 and CDR2 from the germline V gene are DFQATT and SNEGSKA (reference sequence). Written as DNA, the CDR3 is TGCAGTGCTAGAGAAAGTGACAGGGTGTGGAGCGAGACCCAGTACTTC. Its translation: CSARESDRVWSETQYF.

This clonotype was seen many times. V usage is TRBV7-9 and J usage is TRBJ1-1; no clear D. The CDR3 extends over 13 amino acids. V was clipped by 5 bases and J by 6 bases, with 13 bases between them. Germline V gene lookup returns CDR1 SEHNR and CDR2 FQNEAQ (reference sequence). CDR3 protein: CASSASGSPEAFF. Written as DNA, the CDR3 is TGTGCCAGCAGCGCGTCGGGGAGCCCTGAAGCTTTCTTT. Variable domain in full (rest from reference TRBV7-9 and TRBJ1-1): DTGVSQNPRHKITKRGQNVTFRCDPISEHNRLYWYRQTLGQGPEFLTYFQNEAQLEKSRLLSDRFSAERPKGSFSTLEIQRTEQGDSAMYLCASSASGSPEAFFGQGTRLTVV.

This clonotype was detected ten times or more. The chain couples TRBV4-1 to TRBJ1-4; 9 nucleotides align to TRBD1. Germline CDR1 is MGHRA and CDR2 is YSYEKL. The J segment lost 5 bases and the V segment lost 2 bases, leaving 3 bases of the junction unmatched. The length of the CDR3 is 15 residues. Here the CDR3 DNA reads TGCGCCAGCAGCCAAATCGGGACAGGGAATGAAAAACTGTTTTTT. Residues: CASSQIGTGNEKLFF.

The rearrangement joins TRBV20-1 to TRBJ2-3, with D perhaps TRBD2 (5 bases). Germline CDR1 DFQATT, CDR2 SNEGSKA (reference sequence). This CDR3 has 16 amino acids. V shed 6 bases and J shed 0 bases, with 19 bases lying between them. The CDR3 region is CSAMTRGSTSTDTQYF. The CDR3 DNA sequence: TGCAGTGCCATGACCCGAGGGAGCACTAGCACAGATACGCAGTATTTT.

Points on this clonotype: This could be a read error, since a much larger clone is one nucleotide away. This rearrangement joins TRBV4-1 to TRBJ1-5; D not resolved. Germline CDR1 MGHRA, CDR2 YSYEKL. The CDR3 has 15 amino acids. V gave up 3 bases and J gave up 1 base, with 10 bases separating them. CDR3 coding DNA: TGCGCCAGCAGCCACATCTCGGCGAGCAATCAGCCCCAGCATTTT. It specifies CASSHISASNQPQHF.